This TCR beta chain was obtained from a study of glioma-infiltrating T cells after dendritic cell vaccination. Overall study context: Autologous tumor lysate was loaded overnight onto monocyte-derived dendritic cells grown seven days with IL-4 and GM-CSF.

Libraries were prepared by immunoSEQ multiplex PCR; TCRdb keeps only in-frame clonotypes and omits some of them. The sample consists of fewer than 35,000 clones, 85% to 95% of them appearing once. Fresh-frozen tumor tissue and more than two years of survival data were available for all. The material sequenced was blood, taken before dendritic cell vaccination. This sequence was found in a human donor with glioblastoma.

The DNA for the CDR3 is TGTGCCAGCAGTGAGCTCAGGGGCGGCTATGGCTACACCTTC. This codes for CASSELRGGYGYTF. This chain connects TRBV6-1 to TRBJ1-2; D may be TRBD1 (6 bases). This CDR3 has 14 amino acids. Trimming shortened V by 3 bases and J by 4 bases, and 12 bases separated the two germline ends. Germline CDR1 reads MNHNS; CDR2 reads SASEGT.